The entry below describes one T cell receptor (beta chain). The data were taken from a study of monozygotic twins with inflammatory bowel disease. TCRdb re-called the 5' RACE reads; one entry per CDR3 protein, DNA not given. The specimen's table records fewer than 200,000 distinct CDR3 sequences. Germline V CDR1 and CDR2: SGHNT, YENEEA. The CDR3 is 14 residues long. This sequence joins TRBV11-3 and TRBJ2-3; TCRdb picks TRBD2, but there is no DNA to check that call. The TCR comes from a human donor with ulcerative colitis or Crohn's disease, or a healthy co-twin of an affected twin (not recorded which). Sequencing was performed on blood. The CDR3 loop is CASSWGPQQGAQYF.